This T cell receptor (beta chain) was captured in a study of blood T cell repertoires in COVID-19. For the study at large: Spain, Italy and the United States supplied samples that represented acute and convalescent COVID-19. PBMCs, B-cell-depleted T cells, or T cells were the source of the cDNA or gDNA that made up the material.

CDR1 and CDR2 (germline): LNHNV, YYDKDF (reference sequence). The CDR3 is made up of 14 amino acids. Trimming shortened V by 4 bases and J by 6 bases, and 16 bases separated the two germline ends. Original data processing: Estimation of nucleated cell counts was performed using reference gene primer amplification. TCRdb's table, derived via immunoSEQ multiplex PCR, lists solely in-frame clones and lacks some. D and trimming were read from the DNA, whereas the V and J calls and clone size are those reported in that table. Here the sample spans about 260,000 clones, roughly 86% being singletons. This receptor was identified in a woman between 45 and 65 years old with acute or convalescent COVID-19. Material for sequencing was peripheral blood. V and J are TRBV15 and TRBJ2-7, with a weak D call TRBD1 (6 bases). CDR3: CATSTGTSRSEQYF. The CDR3 DNA reads TGTGCCACCAGCACAGGGACATCCAGGAGCGAGCAGTACTTC.